This T cell receptor (beta chain) was profiled in a study of HIV-infected patients and healthy controls. The V gene lost 2 bases and the J gene lost 0 bases, with 24 bases spanning the gap. CDR3 size: 20 residues. Germline CDR1 reads SGHKS; CDR2 reads YYEKEE (reference sequence). TCRdb reprocessed the 5' RACE reads with MiXCR, giving one entry per CDR3 protein. The sample lists some 67,000 distinct CDR3 sequences; 16% were seen once. Sequenced material: CD4+ T cells from blood. The source is a human donor in good health. This chain links TRBV5-5 with TRBJ2-1; no clear D. The chain's CDR3 is CASSFILRAGAPSSYNEQFF. In nucleotides, the CDR3 is TGTGCCAGCAGCTTCATCCTTAGGGCAGGAGCACCTTCCTCCTACAATGAGCAGTTCTTC.